The next 24 T cell receptor beta chains were all read from a single sample in a study of cytomegalovirus exposure and HLA in healthy donors. PCR used 60 Vbeta primers and 13 Jbeta primers. TCRdb's copy holds only in-frame clones and misses some; the assay was immunoSEQ multiplex PCR. The table lists some 150,000 clones, roughly 80% of them singletons. Sequencing used PBMCs. Receptor source: a woman aged 40 to 50 in good health and CMV-seropositive.

This chain joins TRBV5-5 and TRBJ1-5, with 7 bases that match TRBD1. In germline, CDR1 is SGHKS, CDR2 YYEKEE (reference sequence). The length of the CDR3 is 15 residues. With V trimmed by 1 base and J by 2 bases, 3 bases remained unmatched. As DNA, the CDR3 is TGTGCCAGCAGCTTGAGGGGGCTGGGCAATCAGCCCCAGCATTTT. Protein product: CASSLRGLGNQPQHF.

The chain couples TRBV27 to TRBJ2-7, with TRBD1 matching over 8 bases. The germline CDR1 and CDR2 sequences are MNHEY and SMNVEV (reference sequence). J lost 2 bases, V lost 0 bases, and 6 bases had no gene match. There are 16 residues in the CDR3. Written as DNA, the CDR3 is TGTGCCAGCAGTTTATCGGGGGGACAGGAGCCCTACGAGCAGTACTTC. Translated, it gives CASSLSGGQEPYEQYF.

The chain carries TRBV7-2 and TRBJ1-2; TRBD1 might be the D (6 bases). Per the germline V gene, CDR1 is SGHTA and CDR2 is FQGNSA. Trimming removed 5 bases from V and 2 bases from J, with 12 bases in between. The CDR3 totals 14 residues. CDR3 residues: CASSRERGNYGYTF. The CDR3 DNA is TGTGCCAGCAGCCGGGAAAGGGGGAACTATGGCTACACCTTC.

V and J are TRBV19 and TRBJ2-3; 8 positions agree with TRBD1. The length of the CDR3 is 15 residues. Germline-derived CDR1 and CDR2 are LNHDA and SQIVND (reference sequence). The trim removed 5 bases at V and 0 bases at J, leaving 4 bases unmatched. CDR3 bases: TGTGCCAGTAGTCCTGGGACAGGAAGCACAGATACGCAGTATTTT. Residues: CASSPGTGSTDTQYF.

The chain couples TRBV4-3 to TRBJ1-1; TRBD1 aligns across 7 bases. With 2 bases clipped from V and 4 bases from J, the junction kept 13 bases outside the gene matches. Germline CDR1 reads LGHNA; CDR2 reads YSLEER. CDR3 size: 17 residues. The DNA of the CDR3 is TGCGCCAGCAGCCAAAGCGACCGTTCAGGGGGAGGCACTGAAGCTTTCTTT. Translating it yields CASSQSDRSGGGTEAFF.

The CDR3 sequence: CASSSGTVSYEQYF. The CDR3 DNA reads as TGTGCCAGTAGTTCCGGGACAGTCTCCTACGAGCAGTACTTC. V is TRBV19 and J is TRBJ2-7, with 7 bases lining up with TRBD1. This CDR3 comprises 14 residues. The germline gives CDR1 LNHDA, CDR2 SQIVND (reference sequence). The trim removed 5 bases at V and 0 bases at J, leaving 4 bases unmatched.

The genes are TRBV27 and TRBJ1-6, with a weak D call TRBD1 (5 bases). The CDR3 has 15 residues. The germline V gene encodes CDR1 MNHEY and CDR2 SMNVEV (reference sequence). The V end was cut by 6 bases, the J end by 2 bases, with 11 bases between. The CDR3 here is CASRFSTAYNSPLHF. CDR3 DNA sequence: TGTGCCAGCAGGTTTTCGACAGCCTATAATTCACCCCTCCACTTT.

The V call is TRBV6-6, the J call TRBJ1-5, with D unresolved. Germline CDR1 reads MNHNY; CDR2 reads SVGAGI (reference sequence). The CDR3 sequence is 13 residues long. V lost 8 bases and J lost 1, with 9 bases in between. CDR3 nucleotide sequence: TGTGCCAGCGGAGGTTGGAGCAATCAGCCCCAGCATTTT. Encoded protein: CASGGWSNQPQHF.

The chain recombines TRBV5-5 with TRBJ1-6; TRBD1 might be the D (5 bases). V lost 2 bases, J lost 10 bases, and 16 bases lay in between. CDR1 and CDR2 (germline): SGHKS, YYEKEE (reference sequence). This CDR3 contains 15 residues. The CDR3 region is CASSFEGVVGSPLHF. The CDR3 DNA sequence: TGTGCCAGCAGCTTCGAAGGGGTTGTTGGATCACCCCTCCACTTT.

V and J are TRBV7-3 and TRBJ2-2, with no clear D. The ends were cut back, 5 bases at V and 0 bases at J, with 10 bases in the middle. The CDR3 loop spans 15 amino acids. The germline gives CDR1 SGHTA, CDR2 FQGTGA. The CDR3 DNA reads TGTGCCAGCAGCCGTCCGGGTCCGAACACCGGGGAGCTGTTTTTT. Translation gives CASSRPGPNTGELFF.

This chain connects TRBV1 to TRBJ1-5; no check of the table's D call, TRBD1, against the DNA was made. TRBV1 counts as a pseudogene. The CDR3 totals 16 residues. CDR3 DNA: TGCACCAGCAGCCAAGATCTCGCAGTCAGCAATCAGCCCCAGCATTTT. It yields the protein CTSSQDLAVSNQPQHF.

The chain employs TRBV7-2 and TRBJ1-2; TRBD1 matches at 9 bases. The CDR3 contains 14 residues. Trimming at V came to 5 bases and at J to 2 bases, leaving 3 bases not matched to a gene. Germline lookup yields CDR1 SGHTA and CDR2 FQGNSA. CDR3 sequence reads: CASSHGTGNYGYTF. For the CDR3, the DNA is TGTGCCAGCAGCCACGGGACAGGGAACTATGGCTACACCTTC.

The chain has TRBV20-1 and TRBJ1-1; 7 nucleotides match TRBD1. In germline, CDR1 is DFQATT, CDR2 SNEGSKA (reference sequence). The V and J ends lost 7 bases and 5 bases, in that order; junction bases with no gene match: 4. The CDR3 loop spans 11 amino acids. The CDR3 DNA follows: TGCAGTGGGTACAGGGGAACTGAAGCTTTCTTT. Translating it yields CSGYRGTEAFF.

The chain carries TRBV6-4 and TRBJ2-6; 7 positions match TRBD2. The ends lost 4 bases at V and 13 bases at J; junction bases unmatched: 7. The CDR3 covers 13 residues. Germline CDR1 and CDR2: MRHNA and SNTAGT. CDR3 sequence reads: CASSGGEGGVLTF. CDR3 sequence (DNA): TGTGCCAGCAGTGGGGGGGAGGGAGGAGTCCTGACTTTC.

This sequence joins TRBV7-3 and TRBJ2-1, with D perhaps matching TRBD2 (7 bases). This CDR3 comprises 16 residues. Germline V lookup: CDR1 SGHTA, CDR2 FQGTGA. V lost 5 bases, J lost 3 bases, and 17 bases lay in between. CDR3 nucleotide sequence: TGTGCCAGCAGCCCCCCTGGCGGGGGCGGCTACAATGAGCAGTTCTTC. The encoded protein is CASSPPGGGGYNEQFF.

CDR3 nucleotides: TGTGCCAGCACCGACACCGATCAGCCCCAGCATTTT. Its protein is CASTDTDQPQHF. The V gene is TRBV28, the J gene TRBJ1-5; no clear D. Trimming shortened V by 7 bases and J by 5 bases, and 9 bases separated the two germline ends. Germline loops: CDR1 MDHEN, CDR2 SYDVKM. This CDR3 is 12 amino acids long. Complete variable domain (other parts from reference TRBV28 and TRBJ1-5): DVKVTQSSRYLVKRTGEKVFLECVQDMDHENMFWYRQDPGLGLRLIYFSYDVKMKEKGDIPEGYSVSREKKERFSLILESASTNQTSMYLCASTDTDQPQHFGDGTRLSIL.

The table lists this clone with a count of one. This chain joins TRBV2 and TRBJ2-5; 9 bases map to TRBD2. The CDR3 covers 14 residues. With V trimmed by 8 bases and J by 4 bases, 8 bases remained unmatched. Germline loops: CDR1 SNHLY, CDR2 FYNNEI. CDR3 protein: CASRGGGAGETQYF. In DNA, the CDR3 is TGTGCCAGCCGGGGCGGGGGGGCCGGAGAGACCCAGTACTTC.

This clone was seen a handful of times. V and J are TRBV2 and TRBJ1-5; D is uncertain. Germline V gene sequence: CDR1 SNHLY, CDR2 FYNNEI. V was trimmed by 9 bases and J by 0 bases, leaving 15 bases between them. This CDR3 spans 15 amino acids. DNA of the CDR3: TGTGCCAGTCAGCGGTCACAAAATAGCAATCAGCCCCAGCATTTT. Translation: CASQRSQNSNQPQHF.

The chain uses TRBV5-4 and TRBJ2-2; a weak D match, TRBD1 (6 bases). Trimming stripped 9 bases from V and 4 bases from J, with 13 bases between. The germline gives CDR1 SGHNT, CDR2 YYREEE (reference sequence). The CDR3 is made up of 13 amino acids. The DNA for the CDR3 is TGTGCCACCCAGGGGTTGGGCACCGGGGAGCTGTTTTTT. Its translation: CATQGLGTGELFF.

V and J are TRBV27 and TRBJ1-1; tentative D call: TRBD1 (6 bases). There are 12 residues in the CDR3. Trimming shortened V by 8 bases and J by 7 bases, and 14 bases separated the two germline ends. Germline CDR1 is MNHEY and CDR2 is SMNVEV (reference sequence). The CDR3 DNA is TGTGCCAGCGGGGGGGCTGAAAGTGAAGCTTTCTTT. Protein: CASGGAESEAFF.

The chain is built from TRBV10-3 and TRBJ2-5, with D hard to call. This CDR3 has 12 residues. The germline gives CDR1 ENHRY, CDR2 SYGVKD. Trimming took off 3 bases at V and 4 bases at J, with 6 bases between the two ends. The CDR3 region is CAISEVAETQYF. The CDR3 nucleotides read TGTGCCATCAGTGAAGTGGCAGAGACCCAGTACTTC.

The chain recombines TRBV30 with TRBJ2-2; D is possibly TRBD2 (5 bases). This CDR3 spans 16 amino acids. The germline V gene has CDR1 GTSNPN and CDR2 SVGIG (reference sequence). Trimming stripped 1 base from V and 3 bases from J, with 15 bases between. The CDR3 DNA sequence: TGTGCCTGGAGTGCACTAGGGTCGAAGGACACCGGGGAGCTGTTTTTT. It specifies CAWSALGSKDTGELFF.

The chain carries TRBV28 and TRBJ2-5, with 9 bases aligning to TRBD2. Germline CDR1 is MDHEN and CDR2 is SYDVKM. V shed 3 bases, J shed 7 bases, and the junction held 6 bases outside the gene matches. The CDR3 is 14 residues long. The CDR3 is CASSFSSGVGTQYF. CDR3 in DNA: TGTGCCAGCAGTTTTTCTAGCGGGGTGGGGACCCAGTACTTC.

The chain uses TRBV27 and TRBJ1-5, with D possibly being TRBD1 (5 bases). Germline CDR1 and CDR2: MNHEY and SMNVEV (reference sequence). The CDR3 has 13 amino acids. The V end lost 2 bases, the J end lost 8 bases, and 10 bases lay between the germline ends. In DNA form, the CDR3 reads TGTGCCAGCAGTTTACAGGGCGAGAAGCCCCAGCATTTT. This encodes CASSLQGEKPQHF.